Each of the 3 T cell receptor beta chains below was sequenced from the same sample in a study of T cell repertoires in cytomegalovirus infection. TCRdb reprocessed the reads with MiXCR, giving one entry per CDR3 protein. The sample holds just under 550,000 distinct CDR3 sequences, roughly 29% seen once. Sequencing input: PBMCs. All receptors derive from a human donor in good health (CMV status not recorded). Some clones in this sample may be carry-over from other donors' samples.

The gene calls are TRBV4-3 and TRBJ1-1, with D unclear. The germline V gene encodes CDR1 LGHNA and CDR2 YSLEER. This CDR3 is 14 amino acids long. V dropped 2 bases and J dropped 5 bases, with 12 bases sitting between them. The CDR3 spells CASSQQVLGTEAFF. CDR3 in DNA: TGCGCCAGCAGCCAACAGGTATTGGGGACTGAAGCTTTCTTT.

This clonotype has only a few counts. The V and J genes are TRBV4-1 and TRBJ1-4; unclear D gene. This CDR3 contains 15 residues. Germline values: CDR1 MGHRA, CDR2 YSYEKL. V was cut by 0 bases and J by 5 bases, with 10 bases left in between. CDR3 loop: CASSQDHSLNEKLFF. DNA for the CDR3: TGCGCCAGCAGCCAAGATCACAGTCTGAATGAAAAACTGTTTTTT.

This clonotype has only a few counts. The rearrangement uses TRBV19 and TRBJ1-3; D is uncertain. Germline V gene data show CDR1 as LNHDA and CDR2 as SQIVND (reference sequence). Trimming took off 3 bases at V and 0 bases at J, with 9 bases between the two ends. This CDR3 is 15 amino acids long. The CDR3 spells CASSIVLSSGNTIYF. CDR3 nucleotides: TGTGCCAGTAGTATTGTCTTGAGCTCTGGAAACACCATATATTTT.